This TCR beta chain was obtained from a study of human T cells and chemical hapten exposure. In the study overall: Recorded diagnoses among the mostly female patients were alopecia areata, totalis or universalis.

TCRdb reprocessed the RACE reads via MiXCR and lists one record per CDR3 protein. Among about 380,000 distinct CDR3 sequences, approximately 4.4% were seen once, and the ten largest hold approximately 2.1%. Time point denoted: patch test 1, 2 weeks after DPC sensitization. Regarding treatment: therapeutic diphenylcyclopropenone sensitization with weekly scalp DPC. RNA extraction used unfractionated whole blood as the source of total RNA. Trimming pared 0 bases from V and 5 bases from J, leaving 13 bases between. Germline CDR1 SQVTM, CDR2 ANQGSEA. The CDR3 length is 14 residues. The sequence was obtained from a woman aged 45 to 65 with alopecia areata. Some clones in this sample may be carry-over from other donors' samples. Sample: whole blood, taken in connection with sensitization to the hapten diphenylcyclopropenone (DPC). The rearrangement links TRBV29-1 to TRBJ1-2; D is unclear. CDR3 amino acids: CSVEDPDGVYGYTF. The DNA for the CDR3 is TGCAGCGTTGAAGACCCGGACGGAGTTTATGGCTACACCTTC.